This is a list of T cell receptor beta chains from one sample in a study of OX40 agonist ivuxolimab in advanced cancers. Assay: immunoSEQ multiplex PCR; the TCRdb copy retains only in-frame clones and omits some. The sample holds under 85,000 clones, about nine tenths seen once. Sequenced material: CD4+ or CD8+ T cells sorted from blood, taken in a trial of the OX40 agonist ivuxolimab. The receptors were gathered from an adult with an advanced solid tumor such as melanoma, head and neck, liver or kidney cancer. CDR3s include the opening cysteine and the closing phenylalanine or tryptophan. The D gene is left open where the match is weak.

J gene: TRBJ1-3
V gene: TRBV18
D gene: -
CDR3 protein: CASSPAGRGNTIYF
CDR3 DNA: TGTGCCAGCTCACCGGCAGGGCGTGGAAACACCATATATTTT

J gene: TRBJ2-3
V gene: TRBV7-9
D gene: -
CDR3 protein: CASSLGRTSTDTQYF
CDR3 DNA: TGTGCCAGCAGCTTAGGTCGGACTAGCACAGATACGCAGTATTTT

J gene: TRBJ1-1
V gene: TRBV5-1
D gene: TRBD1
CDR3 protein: CARSYRGQKTEAFF
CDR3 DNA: TGCGCCAGATCGTACAGGGGCCAGAAAACTGAAGCTTTCTTT

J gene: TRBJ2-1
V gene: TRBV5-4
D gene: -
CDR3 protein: CASSSGHNEQFF
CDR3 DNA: TGTGCCAGCAGCTCCGGACATAATGAGCAGTTCTTC

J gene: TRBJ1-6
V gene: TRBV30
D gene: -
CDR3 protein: CAWSGGYNGSPLHF
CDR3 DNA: TGTGCCTGGAGTGGCGGGTATAACGGGTCACCCCTCCACTTT

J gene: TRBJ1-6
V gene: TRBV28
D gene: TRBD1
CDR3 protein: CASRTQGQRNSPLHF
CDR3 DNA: TGTGCCAGCAGGACTCAGGGACAGAGAAATTCACCCCTCCACTTT

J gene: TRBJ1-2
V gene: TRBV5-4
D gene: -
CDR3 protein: CASSLGRGQGTNGYTF
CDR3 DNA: TGTGCCAGCAGCTTGGGTCGTGGGCAGGGGACAAATGGCTACACCTTC

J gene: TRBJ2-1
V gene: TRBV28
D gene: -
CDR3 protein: CASSLGLLGGDEQFF
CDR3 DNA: TGTGCCAGCAGTTTAGGGTTACTGGGTGGGGATGAGCAGTTCTTC

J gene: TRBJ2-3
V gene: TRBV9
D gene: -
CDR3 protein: CASSFSGNSPGDTQYF
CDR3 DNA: TGTGCCAGCAGCTTCTCCGGGAACTCACCCGGTGATACGCAGTATTTT

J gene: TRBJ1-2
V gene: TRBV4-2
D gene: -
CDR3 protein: CASSSWTASAPMSYTF
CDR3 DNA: TGTGCCAGCAGCTCGTGGACCGCCTCTGCCCCAATGAGCTACACCTTC

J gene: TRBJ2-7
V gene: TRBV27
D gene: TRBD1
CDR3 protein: CASSLTGTGGYEQYF
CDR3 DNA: TGTGCCAGCAGTTTAACCGGGACAGGGGGTTACGAGCAGTACTTC

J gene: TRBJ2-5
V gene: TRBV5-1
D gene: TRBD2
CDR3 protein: CASSPKTSAETQYF
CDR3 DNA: TGCGCCAGCAGCCCGAAGACTAGCGCGGAGACCCAGTACTTC

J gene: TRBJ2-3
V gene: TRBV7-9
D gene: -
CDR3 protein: CASSLGSLALGDTQYF
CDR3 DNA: TGTGCCAGCAGCTTAGGTTCCCTAGCCCTGGGGGATACGCAGTATTTT

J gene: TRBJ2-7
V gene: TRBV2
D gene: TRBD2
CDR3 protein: CAGKLAGGRHGEQYF
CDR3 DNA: TGTGCCGGCAAACTAGCGGGGGGGCGTCACGGCGAGCAGTACTTC

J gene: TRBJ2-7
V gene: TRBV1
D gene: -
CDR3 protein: CTSSQALGHWGYSSSYEQYF
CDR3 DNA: TGCACCAGCAGCCAAGCGTTGGGTCATTGGGGATACTCCAGCTCCTACGAGCAGTACTTC

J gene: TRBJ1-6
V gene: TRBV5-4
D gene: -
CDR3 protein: CASSKGREPGNSPLHF
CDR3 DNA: TGTGCCAGCAGCAAAGGGAGGGAACCGGGTAATTCACCCCTCCACTTT

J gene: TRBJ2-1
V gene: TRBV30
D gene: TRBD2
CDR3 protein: CAWTQRDGEQFF
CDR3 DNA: TGTGCCTGGACTCAGCGGGATGGTGAGCAGTTCTTC